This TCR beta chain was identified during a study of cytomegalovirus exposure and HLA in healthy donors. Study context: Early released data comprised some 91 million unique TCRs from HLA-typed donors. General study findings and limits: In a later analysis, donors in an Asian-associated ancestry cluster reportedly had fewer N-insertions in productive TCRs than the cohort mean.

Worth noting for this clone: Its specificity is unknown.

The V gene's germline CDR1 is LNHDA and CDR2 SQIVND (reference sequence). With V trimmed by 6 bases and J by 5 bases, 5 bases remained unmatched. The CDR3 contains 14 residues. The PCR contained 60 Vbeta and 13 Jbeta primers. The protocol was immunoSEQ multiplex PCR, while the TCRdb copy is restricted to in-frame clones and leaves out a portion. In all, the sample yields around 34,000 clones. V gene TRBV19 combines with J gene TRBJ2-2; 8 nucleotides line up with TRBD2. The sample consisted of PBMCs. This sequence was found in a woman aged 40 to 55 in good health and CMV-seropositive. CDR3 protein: CASRSGTRTGELFF. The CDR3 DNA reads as TGTGCCAGTAGATCCGGGACTAGGACCGGGGAGCTGTTTTTT. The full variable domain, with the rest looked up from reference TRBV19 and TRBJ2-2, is DGGITQSPKYLFRKEGQNVTLSCEQNLNHDAMYWYRQDPGQGLRLIYYSQIVNDFQKGDIAEGYSVSREKKESFPLTVTSAQKNPTAFYLCASRSGTRTGELFFGEGSRLTVL.